The 17 T cell receptor beta chains below come from one sample, sequenced in a study of OX40 agonist ivuxolimab in advanced cancers. Sequencing was performed with immunoSEQ multiplex PCR; in TCRdb, only in-frame clones are kept and a portion is missing. The top ten clones hold around 2.3% of a sample with around 67,000 clones, 91% of them seen once. Sample: CD4+ or CD8+ T cells sorted from blood, taken in a trial of the OX40 agonist ivuxolimab. The source of these receptors is an adult with an advanced solid tumor such as melanoma, head and neck, liver or kidney cancer.

This clone was seen only a few times. This chain joins TRBV18 and TRBJ1-1; possibly TRBD1 for D (5 bases). Germline V gives CDR1 KGHSH, CDR2 LQKENI. V lost 0 bases and J lost 4, with 9 bases in between. The CDR3 loop spans 14 amino acids. The CDR3 region is CASSPPAGFTEAFF. CDR3 bases: TGTGCCAGCTCACCACCCGCAGGGTTCACTGAAGCTTTCTTT.

This clone was seen a single time. The V call is TRBV4-1, the J call TRBJ2-5, with 9 bases fitting TRBD2. The CDR3 length is 14 residues. Germline assignment: CDR1 MGHRA and CDR2 YSYEKL. Trimming at V came to 4 bases and at J to 5 bases, leaving 5 bases not matched to a gene. In DNA form, the CDR3 reads TGCGCCAGCAGCCTCTATAGCGGGGGCGAGACCCAGTACTTC. This translates into CASSLYSGGETQYF.

The J gene is TRBJ2-7, the V gene TRBV4-2; D gene uncertain. The CDR3 covers 13 residues. Germline CDR1 LGHNA, CDR2 YNFKEQ. The V end lost 0 bases, the J end lost 4 bases, and 7 bases lay between the germline ends. The CDR3 spells CASSQDPNYEQYF. The DNA of the CDR3 is TGTGCCAGCAGCCAAGATCCGAATTACGAGCAGTACTTC.

The rearrangement joins TRBV9 to TRBJ2-1; possible D gene TRBD1, 6 bases. This CDR3 has 14 amino acids. CDR1 and CDR2 (germline): SGDLS, YYNGEE. Trimming pared 3 bases from V and 3 bases from J, leaving 10 bases between. CDR3 region: CASSAWDIYNEQFF. The CDR3 DNA follows: TGTGCCAGCAGCGCCTGGGACATCTACAATGAGCAGTTCTTC. Variable domain in full (rest from reference TRBV9 and TRBJ2-1): DSGVTQTPKHLITATGQRVTLRCSPRSGDLSVYWYQQSLDQGLQFLIQYYNGEERAKGNILERFSAQQFPDLHSELNLSSLELGDSALYFCASSAWDIYNEQFFGPGTRLTVL.

The V and J genes are TRBV7-2 and TRBJ1-1; D is unclear. The CDR3 runs to 13 residues. Germline values: CDR1 SGHTA, CDR2 FQGNSA. V was cut by 4 bases and J by 7 bases, with 13 bases left in between. The CDR3 spells CASSYRMRNEAFF. The CDR3 DNA reads TGTGCCAGCAGCTACCGAATGAGGAATGAAGCTTTCTTT.

This chain's CDR3 is CASSPNRLAGGLTGELFF. DNA for the CDR3: TGTGCCAGCAGCCCCAACCGACTAGCGGGAGGTCTCACCGGGGAGCTGTTTTTT. The genes are TRBV11-2 and TRBJ2-2; 13 bases are a match to TRBD2. The CDR3 spans 18 residues. Germline V lookup: CDR1 SGHAT, CDR2 FQNNGV. With V trimmed by 5 bases and J by 4 bases, 10 bases remained unmatched.

The genes are TRBV5-1 and TRBJ2-2, with D unresolved. V dropped 1 base and J dropped 1 base, with 11 bases sitting between them. Germline assignment: CDR1 SGHRS and CDR2 YFSETQ. The CDR3 loop spans 16 amino acids. As DNA, the CDR3 is TGCGCCAGCAGCTTGAATCCGGACGGGAACACCGGGGAGCTGTTTTTT. Protein product: CASSLNPDGNTGELFF.

The rearrangement joins TRBV4-3 to TRBJ1-2; a possible D gene is TRBD1 (5 bases). The V gene lost 2 bases and the J gene lost 8 bases, with 21 bases spanning the gap. The germline V gene encodes CDR1 LGHNA and CDR2 YSLEER. The CDR3 contains 16 residues. This CDR3 is CASSQHSGTEIGGYTF. In DNA, the CDR3 is TGCGCCAGCAGCCAACACTCCGGGACGGAGATCGGCGGCTACACCTTC.

This sequence joins TRBV7-2 and TRBJ2-7; maybe TRBD2 (6 bases). Deletions cut 1 base from V and 3 bases from J, with 13 bases between. Per germline, CDR1 SGHTA and CDR2 FQGNSA. The CDR3 is made up of 15 amino acids. The CDR3 sequence is CASSLEPLSGYEQYF. CDR3 coding DNA: TGTGCCAGCAGCTTAGAGCCCCTTAGCGGCTACGAGCAGTACTTC.

This clone showed up just a few times. The J gene is TRBJ2-2, the V gene TRBV7-3; no definite D call. Trimming took 4 bases from V and 5 from J, leaving 5 bases between them. Germline CDR1 SGHTA, CDR2 FQGTGA. The CDR3 runs to 12 residues. The DNA for the CDR3 is TGTGCCAGCAGCTCCTCGACCGGGGAGCTGTTTTTT. Its translation: CASSSSTGELFF.

Only one count was recorded for this clone. Within the sample, other DNA sequences also encode this same CDR3. The V and J genes are TRBV5-1 and TRBJ1-2; TRBD1 aligns across 10 bases. CDR1 is SGHRS, CDR2 YFSETQ, per germline. The ends lost 0 bases at V and 5 bases at J; junction bases unmatched: 7. The CDR3 runs 16 residues. For the CDR3, the DNA is TGCGCCAGCAGCTTGGAAGGCGAGGGACAGGGGTATGGCTACACCTTC. It yields the protein CASSLEGEGQGYGYTF.

V usage is TRBV5-8 and J usage is TRBJ1-2, with D possibly being TRBD1 (6 bases). The CDR3 runs 13 residues. CDR1 SGHTS and CDR2 YDEGEE come from the germline V gene. V dropped 2 bases and J dropped 8 bases, with 13 bases sitting between them. The CDR3 DNA is TGTGCCAGCAGCTTTTGGGAGACAGGAGGCTACACCTTC. Translated, it gives CASSFWETGGYTF.

The chain employs TRBV5-1 and TRBJ1-1, with 7 bases matching TRBD1. Germline V lookup: CDR1 SGHRS, CDR2 YFSETQ. The CDR3 runs to 14 residues. With 3 bases clipped from V and 4 bases from J, the junction kept 6 bases outside the gene matches. The CDR3 DNA reads TGCGCCAGCAGCTCGGACCGGGACAGCACTGAAGCTTTCTTT. This translates into CASSSDRDSTEAFF.

This clone was picked up one time. The chain uses TRBV19 and TRBJ2-1, with TRBD2 identical over 8 bases. Looked up from germline, CDR1 is LNHDA and CDR2 is SQIVND (reference sequence). The trim removed 0 bases at V and 8 bases at J, leaving 9 bases unmatched. The CDR3 has 16 amino acids. CDR3 region: CASSIDASGGRDEQFF. CDR3 coding DNA: TGTGCCAGTAGTATAGATGCCAGCGGGGGAAGAGATGAGCAGTTCTTC. Full variable domain (outside the CDR3, taken from reference TRBV19 and TRBJ2-1): DGGITQSPKYLFRKEGQNVTLSCEQNLNHDAMYWYRQDPGQGLRLIYYSQIVNDFQKGDIAEGYSVSREKKESFPLTVTSAQKNPTAFYLCASSIDASGGRDEQFFGPGTRLTVL.

This chain uses TRBV27 with TRBJ2-3, with D tentatively TRBD1 or TRBD2 (6 bases each). The CDR3 covers 14 residues. Germline CDR1 MNHEY, CDR2 SMNVEV (reference sequence). Trimming took off 7 bases at V and 3 bases at J, with 14 bases between the two ends. CDR3: CASTRGVRTDTQYF. The DNA for the CDR3 is TGTGCCAGCACGAGGGGGGTTAGGACAGATACGCAGTATTTT.

This clone was recorded once. The chain has TRBV18 and TRBJ2-1, with TRBD2 identical over 10 bases. The ends lost 6 bases at V and 9 bases at J; junction bases unmatched: 5. Germline CDR1 and CDR2: KGHSH and LQKENI. The CDR3 spans 13 residues. CDR3 protein: CASSSLAGSEQFF. DNA for the CDR3: TGTGCCAGCTCGTCACTAGCGGGATCTGAGCAGTTCTTC.

The genes are TRBV7-9 and TRBJ2-5; perhaps TRBD1 as D (5 bases). The CDR3 totals 11 residues. With 7 bases removed from V and 9 bases from J, the gap between germline ends came to 12 bases. The germline V gene has CDR1 SEHNR and CDR2 FQNEAQ (reference sequence). The CDR3 sequence: CASTPLGAQYF. The CDR3 coding sequence is TGTGCCAGCACCCCGCTAGGGGCCCAGTACTTC.